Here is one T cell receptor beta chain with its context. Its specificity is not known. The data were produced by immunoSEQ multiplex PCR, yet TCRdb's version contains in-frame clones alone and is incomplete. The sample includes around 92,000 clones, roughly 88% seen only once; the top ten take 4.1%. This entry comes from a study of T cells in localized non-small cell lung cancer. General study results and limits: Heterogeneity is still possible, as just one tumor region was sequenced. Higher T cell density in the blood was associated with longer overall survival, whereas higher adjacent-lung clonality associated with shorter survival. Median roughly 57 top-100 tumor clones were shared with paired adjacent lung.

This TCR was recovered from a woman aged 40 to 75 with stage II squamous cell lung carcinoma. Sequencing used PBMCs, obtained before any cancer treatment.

CDR3 in DNA: TGTGCCAGTAGTATTGAACACAGGGGCTATGGCTACACCTTC. Its translation is CASSIEHRGYGYTF. The chain joins TRBV19 to TRBJ1-2; 7 nucleotides agree with TRBD1. The V gene's germline CDR1 is LNHDA and CDR2 SQIVND (reference sequence). The CDR3 consists of 14 residues. With 3 bases clipped from V and 4 bases from J, the junction kept 5 bases outside the gene matches.